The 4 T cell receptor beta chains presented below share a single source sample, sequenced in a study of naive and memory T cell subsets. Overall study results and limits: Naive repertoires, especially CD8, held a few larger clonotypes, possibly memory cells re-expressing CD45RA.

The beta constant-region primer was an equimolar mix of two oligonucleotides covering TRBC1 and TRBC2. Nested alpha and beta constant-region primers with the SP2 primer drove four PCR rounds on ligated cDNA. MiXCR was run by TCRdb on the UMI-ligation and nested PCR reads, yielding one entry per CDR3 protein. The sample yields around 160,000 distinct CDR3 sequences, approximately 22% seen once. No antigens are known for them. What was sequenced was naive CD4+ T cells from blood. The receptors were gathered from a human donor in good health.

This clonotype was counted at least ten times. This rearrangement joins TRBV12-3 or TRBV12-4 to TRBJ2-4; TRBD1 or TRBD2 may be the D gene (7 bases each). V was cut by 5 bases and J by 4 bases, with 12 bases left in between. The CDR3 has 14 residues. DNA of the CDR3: TGTGCCAGCAGTCAGCGGGACAGTAAAAACATTCAGTACTTC. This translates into CASSQRDSKNIQYF.

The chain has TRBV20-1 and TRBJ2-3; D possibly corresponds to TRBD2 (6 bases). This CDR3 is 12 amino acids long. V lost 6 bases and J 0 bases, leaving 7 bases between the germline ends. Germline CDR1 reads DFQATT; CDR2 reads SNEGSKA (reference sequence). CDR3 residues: CSAGTSTDTQYF. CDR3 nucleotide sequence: TGCAGTGCGGGGACTAGCACAGATACGCAGTATTTT.

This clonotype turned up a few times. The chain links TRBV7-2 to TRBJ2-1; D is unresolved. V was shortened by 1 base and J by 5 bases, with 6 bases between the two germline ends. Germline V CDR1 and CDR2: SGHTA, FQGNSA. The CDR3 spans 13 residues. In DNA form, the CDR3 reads TGTGCCAGCAGCTTAGAACAGCACAATGAGCAGTTCTTC. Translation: CASSLEQHNEQFF. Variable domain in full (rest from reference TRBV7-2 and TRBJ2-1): GAGVSQSPSNKVTEKGKDVELRCDPISGHTALYWYRQSLGQGLEFLIYFQGNSAPDKSGLPSDRFSAERTGGSVSTLTIQRTQQEDSAVYLCASSLEQHNEQFFGPGTRLTVL.

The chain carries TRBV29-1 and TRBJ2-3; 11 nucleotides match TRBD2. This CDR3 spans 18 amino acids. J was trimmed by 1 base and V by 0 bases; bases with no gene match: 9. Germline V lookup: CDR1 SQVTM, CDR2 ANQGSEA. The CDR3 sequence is CSVEDLAGGRYRTDTQYF. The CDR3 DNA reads TGCAGCGTTGAAGATTTAGCGGGAGGGAGGTACCGCACAGATACGCAGTATTTT.